This T cell receptor (beta chain) was sequenced in a study of T cell changes during pregnancy in multiple sclerosis. Trimming pared 2 bases from V and 6 bases from J, leaving 9 bases between. The CDR3 length is 13 residues. Germline-derived CDR1 and CDR2 are MNHEY and SMNVEV (reference sequence). Profiling relied on immunoSEQ multiplex PCR, and the TCRdb table lists in-frame clones only, not all of them. Among more than 80,000 clones, 92% were seen once, and the ten largest hold about 1.5%. Sequences were derived from peripheral blood, sampled in the first trimester of pregnancy. This receptor was identified in a female donor with multiple sclerosis, enrolled in a pregnancy study. The gene calls are TRBV27 and TRBJ2-3, with D uncertain. The chain's CDR3 is CASSLRIVDTQYF. CDR3 DNA sequence: TGTGCCAGCAGTTTAAGAATAGTGGATACGCAGTATTTT.